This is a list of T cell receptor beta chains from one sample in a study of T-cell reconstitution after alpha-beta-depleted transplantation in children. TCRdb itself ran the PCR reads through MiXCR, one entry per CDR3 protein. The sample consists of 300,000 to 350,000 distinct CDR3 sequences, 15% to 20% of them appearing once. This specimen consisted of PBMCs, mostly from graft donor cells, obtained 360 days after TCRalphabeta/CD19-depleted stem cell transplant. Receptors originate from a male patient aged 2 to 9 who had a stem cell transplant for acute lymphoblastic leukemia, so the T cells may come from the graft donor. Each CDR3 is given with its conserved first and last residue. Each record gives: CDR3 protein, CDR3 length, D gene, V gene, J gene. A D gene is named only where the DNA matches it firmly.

cdr3_aa: CASSLPTVVSGNTIYF
cdr3_length: 16
d_call: -
v_call: TRBV18
j_call: TRBJ1-3

cdr3_aa: CASEEGMVTEAFF
cdr3_length: 13
d_call: -
v_call: TRBV19
j_call: TRBJ1-1

cdr3_aa: CASSPRDRDFGEQYF
cdr3_length: 15
d_call: TRBD1
v_call: TRBV28
j_call: TRBJ2-7

cdr3_aa: CASSEGQLTNTGELFF
cdr3_length: 16
d_call: TRBD1
v_call: TRBV5-1
j_call: TRBJ2-2

cdr3_aa: CSARGTPSYNEQFF
cdr3_length: 14
d_call: -
v_call: TRBV20-1
j_call: TRBJ2-1

cdr3_aa: CASSVLGLNNEQFF
cdr3_length: 14
d_call: -
v_call: TRBV9
j_call: TRBJ2-1

cdr3_aa: CASRQTQRSSNEQFF
cdr3_length: 15
d_call: -
v_call: TRBV6-1
j_call: TRBJ2-1

cdr3_aa: CAISESPGQNTGELFF
cdr3_length: 16
d_call: -
v_call: TRBV10-3
j_call: TRBJ2-2

cdr3_aa: CASSLSGLAGSYEQYF
cdr3_length: 16
d_call: TRBD2
v_call: TRBV28
j_call: TRBJ2-7

cdr3_aa: CASRAFGNEKLFF
cdr3_length: 13
d_call: -
v_call: TRBV6-6
j_call: TRBJ1-4

cdr3_aa: CASSFTGQPLPSTDTQYF
cdr3_length: 18
d_call: TRBD1
v_call: TRBV11-2
j_call: TRBJ2-3

cdr3_aa: CASKWEPYSYNEQFF
cdr3_length: 15
d_call: -
v_call: TRBV12-3/TRBV12-4
j_call: TRBJ2-1

cdr3_aa: CASSLPGAPGELFF
cdr3_length: 14
d_call: -
v_call: TRBV5-1
j_call: TRBJ2-2

cdr3_aa: CASSESDTEAFF
cdr3_length: 12
d_call: -
v_call: TRBV9
j_call: TRBJ1-1

cdr3_aa: CASSRNRGPNTDTQYF
cdr3_length: 16
d_call: TRBD1
v_call: TRBV5-1
j_call: TRBJ2-3

cdr3_aa: CASSLTTLAGGGDEQFF
cdr3_length: 17
d_call: TRBD2
v_call: TRBV28
j_call: TRBJ2-1

cdr3_aa: CASSIQGHQPQHF
cdr3_length: 13
d_call: -
v_call: TRBV21-1
j_call: TRBJ1-5

cdr3_aa: CASSFSGSADTQYF
cdr3_length: 14
d_call: TRBD2
v_call: TRBV5-1
j_call: TRBJ2-3

cdr3_aa: CASSPPLAGVVNEQFF
cdr3_length: 16
d_call: TRBD2
v_call: TRBV18
j_call: TRBJ2-1

cdr3_aa: CSVGRQQSYEQYF
cdr3_length: 13
d_call: -
v_call: TRBV29-1
j_call: TRBJ2-7

cdr3_aa: CASSLSSASGYEQYF
cdr3_length: 15
d_call: -
v_call: TRBV12-3/TRBV12-4
j_call: TRBJ2-7

cdr3_aa: CASSLSAPFEKLFF
cdr3_length: 14
d_call: -
v_call: TRBV5-1
j_call: TRBJ1-4

cdr3_aa: CASSLLGTSGSREQYF
cdr3_length: 16
d_call: TRBD2
v_call: TRBV12-3/TRBV12-4
j_call: TRBJ2-7